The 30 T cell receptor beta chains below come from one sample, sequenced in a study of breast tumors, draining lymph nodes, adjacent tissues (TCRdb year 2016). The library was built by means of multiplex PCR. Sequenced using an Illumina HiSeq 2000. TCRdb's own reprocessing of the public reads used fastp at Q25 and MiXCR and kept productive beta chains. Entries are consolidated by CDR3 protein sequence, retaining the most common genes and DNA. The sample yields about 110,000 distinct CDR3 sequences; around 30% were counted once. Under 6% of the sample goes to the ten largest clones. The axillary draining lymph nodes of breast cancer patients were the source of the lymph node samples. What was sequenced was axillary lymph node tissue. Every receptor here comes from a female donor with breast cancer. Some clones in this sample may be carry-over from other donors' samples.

Written as DNA, the CDR3 is TGTGCTAGAGGTAACCCGGGGCAAGAGACCCAGTACTTC. Translating gives CARGNPGQETQYF. V and J are TRBV24-1 and TRBJ2-5; tentatively, D is TRBD2 (5 bases). Per germline, CDR1 KGHDR and CDR2 SFDVKD. The length of the CDR3 is 13 residues.

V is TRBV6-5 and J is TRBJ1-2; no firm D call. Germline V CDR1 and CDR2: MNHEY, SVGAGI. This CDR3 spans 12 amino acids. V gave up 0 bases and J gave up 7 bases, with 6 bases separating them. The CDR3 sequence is CASSYSNSGYTF. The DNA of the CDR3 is TGTGCCAGCAGTTACTCGAATAGTGGCTACACCTTC.

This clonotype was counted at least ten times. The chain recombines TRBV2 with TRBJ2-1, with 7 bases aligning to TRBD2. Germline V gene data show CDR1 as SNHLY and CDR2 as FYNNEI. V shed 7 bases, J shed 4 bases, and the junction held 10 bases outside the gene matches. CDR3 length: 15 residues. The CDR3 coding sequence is TGTGCCAGCATCCGGGCTAGCGGAACGTACAATGAGCAGTTCTTC. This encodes CASIRASGTYNEQFF.

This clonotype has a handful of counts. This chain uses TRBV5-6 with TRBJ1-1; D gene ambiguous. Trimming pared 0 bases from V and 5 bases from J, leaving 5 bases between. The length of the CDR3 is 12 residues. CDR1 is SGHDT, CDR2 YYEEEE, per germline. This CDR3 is CASSLVGTEAFF. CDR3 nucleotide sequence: TGTGCCAGCAGCTTGGTGGGGACTGAAGCTTTCTTT.

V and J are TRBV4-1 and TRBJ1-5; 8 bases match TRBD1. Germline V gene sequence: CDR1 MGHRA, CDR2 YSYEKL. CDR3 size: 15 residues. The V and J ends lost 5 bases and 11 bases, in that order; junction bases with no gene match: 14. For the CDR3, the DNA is TGCGCCAGCAGCTGGGGGGCAGGGGGCGAGGAGACCCAGCATTTT. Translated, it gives CASSWGAGGEETQHF.

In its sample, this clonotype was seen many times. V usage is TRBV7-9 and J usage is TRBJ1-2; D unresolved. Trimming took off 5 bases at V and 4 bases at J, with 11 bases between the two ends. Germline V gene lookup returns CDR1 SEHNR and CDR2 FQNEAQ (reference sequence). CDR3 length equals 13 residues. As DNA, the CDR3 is TGTGCCAGCAGCCCCGGCCCCATCTATGGCTACACCTTC. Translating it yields CASSPGPIYGYTF.

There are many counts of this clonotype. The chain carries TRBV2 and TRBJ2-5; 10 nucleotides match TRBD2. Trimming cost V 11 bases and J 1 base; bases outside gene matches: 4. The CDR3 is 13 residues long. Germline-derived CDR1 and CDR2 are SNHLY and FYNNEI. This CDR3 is CAGRLAGQETQYF. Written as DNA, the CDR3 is TGTGCCGGCCGACTAGCGGGCCAAGAGACCCAGTACTTC.

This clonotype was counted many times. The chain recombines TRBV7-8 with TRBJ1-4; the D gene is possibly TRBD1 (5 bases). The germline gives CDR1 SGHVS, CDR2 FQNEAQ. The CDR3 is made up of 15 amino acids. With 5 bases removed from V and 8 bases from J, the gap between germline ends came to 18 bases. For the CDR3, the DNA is TGTGCCAGCAGCCAGTCCCCGGGGGGTGGCGAAAAACTGTTTTTT. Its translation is CASSQSPGGGEKLFF.

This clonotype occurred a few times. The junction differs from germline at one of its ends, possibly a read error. The DNA of the CDR3 is TGTGCCAGCAGCGTAGGAGGGGTTACTTATGAGCAGTCCTTC. This gives the protein CASSVGGVTYEQSF. The V and J genes are TRBV9 and TRBJ2-1; the D gene could be TRBD1 or TRBD2 (5 bases each). The CDR3 runs 14 residues. In germline, CDR1 is SGDLS, CDR2 YYNGEE.

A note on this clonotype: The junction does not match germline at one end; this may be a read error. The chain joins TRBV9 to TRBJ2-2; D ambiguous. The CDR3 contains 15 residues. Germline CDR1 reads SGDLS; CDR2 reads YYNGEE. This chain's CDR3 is CVSSVVGSFSGELFF. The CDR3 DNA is TGTGTCAGCAGCGTAGTGGGTTCTTTCTCGGGGGAGCTGTTTTTT.

CDR3 residues: CASSFSGDRGAFF. The CDR3 nucleotides read TGTGCCAGCAGTTTTAGTGGCGACAGGGGAGCTTTCTTT. The V and J genes are TRBV28 and TRBJ1-1; 8 positions match TRBD1. The CDR3 runs 13 residues. J lost 10 bases, V lost 3 bases, and 7 bases had no gene match. CDR1 MDHEN and CDR2 SYDVKM come from the germline V gene.

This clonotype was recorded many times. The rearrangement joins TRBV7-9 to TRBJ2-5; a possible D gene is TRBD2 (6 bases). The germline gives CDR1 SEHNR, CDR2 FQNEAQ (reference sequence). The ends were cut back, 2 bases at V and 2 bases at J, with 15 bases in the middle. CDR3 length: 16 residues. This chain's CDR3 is CASSLPARRGQETQYF. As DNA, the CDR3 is TGTGCCAGCAGCTTACCTGCTAGGAGGGGACAAGAGACCCAGTACTTC.

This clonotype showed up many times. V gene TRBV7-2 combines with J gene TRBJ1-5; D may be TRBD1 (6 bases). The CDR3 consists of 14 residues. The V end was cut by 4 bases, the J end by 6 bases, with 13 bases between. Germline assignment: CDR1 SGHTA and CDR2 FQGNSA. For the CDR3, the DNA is TGTGCCAGCAGCTCCACAGGGACGAGTCAGCCCCAGCATTTT. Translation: CASSSTGTSQPQHF.

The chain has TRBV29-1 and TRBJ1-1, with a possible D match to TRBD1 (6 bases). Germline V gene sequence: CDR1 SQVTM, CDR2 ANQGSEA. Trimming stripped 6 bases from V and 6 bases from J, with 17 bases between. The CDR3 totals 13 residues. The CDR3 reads CSVGTRGRAEAFF. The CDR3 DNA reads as TGCAGCGTCGGGACCAGGGGCCGGGCTGAAGCTTTCTTT.

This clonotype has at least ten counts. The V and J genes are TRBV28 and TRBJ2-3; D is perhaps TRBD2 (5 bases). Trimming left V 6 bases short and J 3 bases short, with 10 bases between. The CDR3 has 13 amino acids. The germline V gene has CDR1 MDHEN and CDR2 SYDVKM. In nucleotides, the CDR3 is TGTGCCAGCAGGCGGGCTGGTACAGATACGCAGTATTTT. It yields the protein CASRRAGTDTQYF.

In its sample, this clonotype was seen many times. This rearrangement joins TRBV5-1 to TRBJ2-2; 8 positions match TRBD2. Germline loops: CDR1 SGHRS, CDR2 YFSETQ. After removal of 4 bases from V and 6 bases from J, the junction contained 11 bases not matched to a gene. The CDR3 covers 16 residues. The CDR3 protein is CASSTQAGDLAGELFF. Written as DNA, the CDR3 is TGCGCCAGCAGCACCCAAGCGGGAGACCTGGCCGGGGAGCTGTTTTTT.

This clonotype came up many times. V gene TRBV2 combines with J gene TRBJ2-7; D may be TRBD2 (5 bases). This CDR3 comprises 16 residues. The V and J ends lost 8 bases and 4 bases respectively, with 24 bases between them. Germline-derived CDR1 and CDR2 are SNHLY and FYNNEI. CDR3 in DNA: TGTGCCAGCCATTCCGAAAGGGCGGGTGGCCTATACGAGCAGTACTTC. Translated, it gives CASHSERAGGLYEQYF.

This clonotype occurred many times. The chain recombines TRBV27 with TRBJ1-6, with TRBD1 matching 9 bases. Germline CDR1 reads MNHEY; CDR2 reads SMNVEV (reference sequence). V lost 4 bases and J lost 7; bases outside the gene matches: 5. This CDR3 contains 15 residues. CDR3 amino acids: CASSYRGRVNSPLHF. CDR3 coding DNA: TGTGCCAGCAGTTACAGGGGGCGAGTCAATTCACCCCTCCACTTT.

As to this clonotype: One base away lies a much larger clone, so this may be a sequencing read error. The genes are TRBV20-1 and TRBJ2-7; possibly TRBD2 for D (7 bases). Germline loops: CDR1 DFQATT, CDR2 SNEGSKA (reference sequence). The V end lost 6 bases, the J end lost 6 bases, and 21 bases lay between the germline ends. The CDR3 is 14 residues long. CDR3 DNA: TGCAGTGCCCTTCCCCGGGGGGCTCACTCCGAGCAGTACTTC. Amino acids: CSALPRGAHSEQYF.

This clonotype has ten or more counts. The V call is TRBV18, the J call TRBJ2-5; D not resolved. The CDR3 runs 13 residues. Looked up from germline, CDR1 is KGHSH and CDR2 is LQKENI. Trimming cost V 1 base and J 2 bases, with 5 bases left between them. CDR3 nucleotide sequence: TGTGCCAGCTCACCACACGAGCAAGAGACCCAGTACTTC. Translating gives CASSPHEQETQYF.

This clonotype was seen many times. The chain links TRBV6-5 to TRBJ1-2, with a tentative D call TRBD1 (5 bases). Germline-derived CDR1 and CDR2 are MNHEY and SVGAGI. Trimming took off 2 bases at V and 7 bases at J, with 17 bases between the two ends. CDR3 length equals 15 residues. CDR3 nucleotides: TGTGCCAGCAGTTACCTCGGGCAGGTTCAGGGTGGCTACACCTTC. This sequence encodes CASSYLGQVQGGYTF.

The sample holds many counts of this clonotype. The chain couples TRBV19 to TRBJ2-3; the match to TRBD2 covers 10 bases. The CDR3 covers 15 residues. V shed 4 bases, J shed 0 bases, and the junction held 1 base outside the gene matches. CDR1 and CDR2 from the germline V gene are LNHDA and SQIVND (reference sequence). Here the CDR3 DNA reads TGTGCCAGTAGTACGACTAGCGGGAGCACAGATACGCAGTATTTT. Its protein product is CASSTTSGSTDTQYF.

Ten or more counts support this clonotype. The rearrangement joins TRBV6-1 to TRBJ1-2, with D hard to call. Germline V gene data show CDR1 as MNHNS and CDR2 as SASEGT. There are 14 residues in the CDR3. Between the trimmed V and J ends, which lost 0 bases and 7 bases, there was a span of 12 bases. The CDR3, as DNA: TGTGCCAGCAGTGAAGCGAGAGGGCTTGGTGGCTACACCTTC. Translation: CASSEARGLGGYTF.

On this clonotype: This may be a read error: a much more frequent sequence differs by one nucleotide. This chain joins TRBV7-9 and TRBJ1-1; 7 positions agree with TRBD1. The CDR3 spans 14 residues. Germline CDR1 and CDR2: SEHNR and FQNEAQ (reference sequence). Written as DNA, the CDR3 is TGTGCCAGCTGCTTGAAGGGACAGTTCACTGAAGCTTTCTTT. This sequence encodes CASCLKGQFTEAFF.

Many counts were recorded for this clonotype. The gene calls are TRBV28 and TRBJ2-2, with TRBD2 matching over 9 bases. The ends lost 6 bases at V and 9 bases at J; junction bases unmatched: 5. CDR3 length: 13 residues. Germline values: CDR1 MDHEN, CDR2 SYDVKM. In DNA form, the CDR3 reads TGTGCCAGCAGGGGACTAGCTAGGTGGGAGCTGTTTTTT. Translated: CASRGLARWELFF.

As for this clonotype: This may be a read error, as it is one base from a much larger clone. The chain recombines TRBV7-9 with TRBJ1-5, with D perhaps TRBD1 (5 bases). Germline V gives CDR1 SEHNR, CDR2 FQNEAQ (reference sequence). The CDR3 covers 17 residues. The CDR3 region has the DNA TGTGCCAGCAGCTTAGGTGTGGGACCCTATAGCAATCAGCCCCGGTATTTT. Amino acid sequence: CASSLGVGPYSNQPRYF.

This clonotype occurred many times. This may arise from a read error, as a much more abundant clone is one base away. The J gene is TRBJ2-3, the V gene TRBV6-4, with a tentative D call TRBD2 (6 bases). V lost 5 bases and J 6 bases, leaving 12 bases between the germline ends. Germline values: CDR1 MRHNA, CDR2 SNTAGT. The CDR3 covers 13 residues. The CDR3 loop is CASSPRSGDTQYF. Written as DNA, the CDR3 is TGTGCCAGCAGTCCAAGGAGCGGGGATACGCAGTATTTT.

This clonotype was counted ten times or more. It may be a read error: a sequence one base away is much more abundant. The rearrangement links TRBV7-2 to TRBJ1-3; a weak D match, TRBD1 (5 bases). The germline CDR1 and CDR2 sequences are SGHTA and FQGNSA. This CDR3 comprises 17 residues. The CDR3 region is CASSQSGAGASGNPIYF. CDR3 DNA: TGTGCCAGCAGCCAAAGTGGGGCAGGAGCCTCTGGAAACCCCATATATTTT.

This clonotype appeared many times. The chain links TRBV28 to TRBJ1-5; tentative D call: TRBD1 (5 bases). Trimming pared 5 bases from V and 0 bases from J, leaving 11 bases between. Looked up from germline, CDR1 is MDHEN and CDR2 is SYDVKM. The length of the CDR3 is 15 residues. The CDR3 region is CASSQQVYSNQPQHF. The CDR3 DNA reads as TGTGCCAGCAGTCAACAGGTCTATAGCAATCAGCCCCAGCATTTT. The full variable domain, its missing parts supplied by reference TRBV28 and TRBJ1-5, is DVKVTQSSRYLVKRTGEKVFLECVQDMDHENMFWYRQDPGLGLRLIYFSYDVKMKEKGDIPEGYSVSREKKERFSLILESASTNQTSMYLCASSQQVYSNQPQHFGDGTRLSIL.

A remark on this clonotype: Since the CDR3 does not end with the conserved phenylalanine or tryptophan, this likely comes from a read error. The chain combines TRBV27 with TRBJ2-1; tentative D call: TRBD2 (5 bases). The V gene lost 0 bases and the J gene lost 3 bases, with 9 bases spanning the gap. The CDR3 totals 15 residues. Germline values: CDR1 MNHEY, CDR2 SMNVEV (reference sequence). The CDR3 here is CASSLSPSFYNEQFC. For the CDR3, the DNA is TGTGCCAGCAGTTTATCCCCTAGCTTCTACAATGAGCAGTTCTGC.